This note documents a single T cell receptor (beta chain) sequence. Its antigen remains undetermined. It has no much larger one-base neighbor in the sample; base qualities were not kept. These data belong to a study of beta chain features in type 1 diabetes listed by TCRdb under 2018. The study in broad terms: Mean age, gender distribution, total cell number and subset yield did not differ between patients and healthy donors. A total of some 100,000,000 sorted cells were examined across all samples, and the number of cells per subset was strongly correlated with RNA yield. Naive and central memory subsets were obtained from all 30 or so donors, but regulatory and stem cell-like memory subsets were isolated from only 8 patients and roughly 8 healthy donors. The study compared the TCRB repertoires of sorted circulating CD4+ T cell subsets in recently diagnosed type 1 diabetes patients with those in matched healthy donors. Study-level results and caveats: Shorter templates might be favored by PCR, yet because patient and control samples were amplified and corrected together, any such skew would affect both groups equally. Because cDNA was sequenced instead of genomic DNA, activated cells with high expression could be over-represented, although the groups did not differ in activation or CD3 levels. Because small numbers of individuals were included in the HLA sub-analyses, any influence of HLA type on TCRB rearrangement was left unresolved. A moderate but significant shortening of TCRB CDR3 length was observed in type 1 diabetes patients in all four CD4+ subsets. Naive, central memory and regulatory TCRB repertoires appeared more similar among patients than among healthy donors. Fewer insertions and more nucleotide deletions at VDJ recombination sites were observed in patients with type 1 diabetes, implying thymic rearrangement abnormalities.

The entire amount of isolated RNA was reverse transcribed using the High Capacity cDNA Reverse Transcription Kit, so the sequenced TCRB transcripts were expressed ones. Deep immunoSEQ sequencing was performed on naive, central memory and regulatory T cell samples, with an average of roughly 3.6 million total reads per sample. After sorted cells were lysed in RLT buffer, RNA was extracted with DNase-treated RNeasy Micro or Mini kits, with the choice depending on cell number. To prevent cross-contamination, every cell subset was processed on its own, while patient and healthy donor samples were processed together. TCRB sequences were amplified from cDNA with the immunoSEQ multiplex PCR, producing 87-bp fragments spanning the CDR3 region. The amplicons were sequenced using the Illumina HiSeq platform. Per the source publication's procedure: Synthetic template baselines were used to correct PCR bias computationally, reads within Hamming distance 2 were collapsed together, and singletons that could not be merged were discarded. Reads were aligned against IMGT so that V, D and J genes, CDR3 length and insertions or deletions at six rearrangement sites could be assigned. Clonotype counts were normalized to sorted cell number within each subset before computing true diversity and Gini coefficients with the tcR R package. The overlap coefficient, calculated on TCRB nucleotide sequences, was used to measure repertoire sharing. Out-of-frame TCRB sequences from naive cells were analyzed to stand in for the pre-selection repertoire. Held by TCRdb, this immuneACCESS table contains in-frame sequences only and omits some clones. Under half of the omission traces to an unresolved V gene where checked; the cause of the rest is unknown. That table furnishes V, J and clone size, whereas the DNA furnished D and trimming. The sample table records 640,000 or so clones; about 14% of these occur just once. The top ten constitute around 0.04% of the sample.

Inclusive of the bounding cysteine and phenylalanine, the CDR3 is 14 residues long. The kept DNA is CDR3 alone, 42 bases in frame from the first base. From a lookup of the germline V gene, CDR1 and CDR2 are MNHEY and SVGAGI. V gives up 0 bases and J gives up 7 bases, and the segment between their germline ends measures 10 bases. A single peripheral blood draw of approximately 100 mL on average was collected from each donor into heparinised tubes. A BD FACSAria II was used to sort naive, central memory, regulatory and stem cell-like memory CD4+ T cells with a panel that included CD45RO, CCR7, CD25, CD127, CD95 and CD27. A purity above 95% was achieved for all sorted populations. Right away, PBMCs were isolated by Lymphoprep density gradient centrifugation and were stained directly, with no culture step. So that batch effects would be minimized, each experiment stained and sorted samples in pairs, pairing one healthy donor with one patient.

Recombination linked TRBV6-5 to TRBJ2-4; the D segment could be TRBD2, given 6 matching bases. Input material: naive CD4+ T cells from blood. In light of the paper, this sample's cell subset or site label describes: true naive CD4+ T cells. The source of this sequence is a man aged 18 to 29 with type 1 diabetes. CDR3 loop: CASSYSPGGNIQYF. The nucleotides read TGTGCCAGCAGTTACTCGCCTGGAGGGAACATTCAGTACTTC.